This TCR beta chain stems from a study of vaccination effects on CD4 cells after COVID-19. Pools of viral peptides were used by the ViraFEST assay to expand antigen-specific CD4+ T cells ahead of sequencing. Following culture for approximately ten days, CD4+ T cells were isolated. Days 3 and 7 were when half the medium was replaced with IL-2 medium. The CDR3 is 18 amino acids. Regarding the study as a whole: The study got few convalescent patients and did not collect any early post-infection timepoints. Clones induced by infection and by vaccine showed marked clonal contraction late after vaccination.

In regard to this clone: Its antigen is unidentified.

Produced via immunoSEQ multiplex PCR; TCRdb's table is partial and in-frame only. The sample records some 11,000 clones, roughly 70% being singletons. This sequence originates from a human donor who received a COVID-19 vaccine. Sequenced here: CD4+ T cells from PBMCs cultured with HCoV-229E spike peptides, sampled before COVID-19 vaccination. V usage is TRBV21-1 and J usage is TRBJ1-2. TRBV21-1 is a pseudogene locus. CDR3 loop: CASATKKTDPSTIYGYTF. CDR3 DNA sequence: TGTGCCAGCGCCACAAAGAAGACTGACCCCTCCACAATCTATGGCTACACCTTC.